This T cell receptor (beta chain) was recovered during a study of human T cells and chemical hapten exposure. In the library, unique molecular identifiers were attached to individual cDNA molecules. In TCRdb, the reads were re-called with MiXCR into one record per CDR3 protein. The sample has more than 130 distinct CDR3 sequences, 64% seen once. This clonotype appeared once. Treatment in this sample: therapeutic diphenylcyclopropenone sensitization with weekly scalp DPC. Germline V gene lookup returns CDR1 GTSNPN and CDR2 SVGIG (reference sequence). The CDR3 runs to 13 residues. Trimming cost V 4 bases and J 4 bases, with 13 bases left between them.

The receptor's source is an adult with alopecia areata. Some clones in this sample may be carry-over from other donors' samples. This table probably holds off-target reads from a library built for another chain. The chain carries TRBV30 and TRBJ1-1; maybe TRBD1 (5 bases). The sequences come from whole blood, collected before DPC sensitization or 2, 6, or about 24 weeks after (not recorded which). This CDR3 reads CAWNTGRSTEAFF. As DNA, the CDR3 is TGTGCCTGGAACACAGGCCGAAGCACTGAAGCTTTCTTT.